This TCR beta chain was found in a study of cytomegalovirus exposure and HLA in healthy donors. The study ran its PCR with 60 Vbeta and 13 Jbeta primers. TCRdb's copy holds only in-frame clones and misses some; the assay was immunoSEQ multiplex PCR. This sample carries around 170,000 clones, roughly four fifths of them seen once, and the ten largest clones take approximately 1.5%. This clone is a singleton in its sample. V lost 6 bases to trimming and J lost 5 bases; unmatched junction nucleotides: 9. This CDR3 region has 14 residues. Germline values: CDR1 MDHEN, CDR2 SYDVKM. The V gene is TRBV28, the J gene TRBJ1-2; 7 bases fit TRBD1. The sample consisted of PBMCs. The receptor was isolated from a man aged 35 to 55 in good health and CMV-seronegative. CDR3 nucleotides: TGTGCCAGCAGCCCCCGGACAGGCCAGTATGGCTACACCTTC. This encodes CASSPRTGQYGYTF.